The rows below give T cell receptor beta chains drawn from one sample of a study of OX40 agonist ivuxolimab in advanced cancers. Profiled with immunoSEQ multiplex PCR; TCRdb holds only in-frame clones, not every one. Here the sample spans 50,000 to 65,000 clones, roughly 89% being singletons. The sequencing here drew on CD4+ or CD8+ T cells sorted from blood, taken in a trial of the OX40 agonist ivuxolimab. These receptor sequences come from an adult with an advanced solid tumor such as melanoma, head and neck, liver or kidney cancer. CDR3s include the opening cysteine and the closing phenylalanine or tryptophan. The D gene is left open where the match is weak. The size entry is marked missing in some rows and otherwise reads once, few, many or a size class.

TRBD1	TRBV7-3	TRBJ2-5	.	CASSLGGTGLETQYF	TGTGCCAGCAGCTTAGGGGGGACAGGGTTGGAGACCCAGTACTTC
TRBD1	TRBV15	TRBJ1-6	.	CATSRFQGARSPLHF	TGTGCCACCAGCAGGTTCCAGGGGGCGCGTTCACCCCTCCACTTT
.	TRBV4-2	TRBJ1-1	few	CASSQVPGTEAFF	TGTGCCAGCAGCCAAGTCCCGGGCACTGAAGCTTTCTTT
.	TRBV10-1	TRBJ2-3	.	CASSPIGRTNTQYF	TGCGCCAGCAGCCCTATAGGACGAACTAATACGCAGTATTTT
.	TRBV28	TRBJ2-7	.	CASSFTLPYYEQYF	TGTGCCAGCAGTTTCACCCTTCCCTACTACGAGCAGTACTTC
.	TRBV14	TRBJ1-6	once	CASYLGGRTYNSPLHF	TGTGCCAGCTACCTAGGGGGGAGAACATATAATTCACCCCTCCACTTT
.	TRBV4-1	TRBJ2-1	once	CASSQDLTDYNEQFF	TGCGCCAGCAGCCAAGATCTGACGGACTACAATGAGCAGTTCTTC
.	TRBV9	TRBJ2-4	.	CASSVAPNKNIQYF	TGTGCCAGCAGCGTAGCCCCGAACAAAAACATTCAGTACTTC
.	TRBV15	TRBJ2-7	.	CATSRDMEGPEEQYF	TGTGCCACCAGCAGAGATATGGAGGGCCCGGAAGAGCAGTACTTC
TRBD2	TRBV5-4	TRBJ2-7	.	CASSPRGGRAFEQYF	TGTGCCAGCAGCCCCCGTGGCGGGAGGGCCTTTGAGCAGTACTTC
.	TRBV19	TRBJ1-4	.	CASRKISNPATNEKLFF	TGTGCCAGTAGGAAGATTTCAAACCCTGCAACTAATGAAAAACTGTTTTTT
.	TRBV5-1	TRBJ1-1	.	CASSKTENTEAFF	TGCGCCAGCAGCAAGACCGAGAACACTGAAGCTTTCTTT
TRBD2	TRBV4-1	TRBJ2-1	.	CASSPRRAGSSYNEQFF	TGCGCCAGCAGCCCCCGCCGAGCGGGGTCATCCTACAATGAGCAGTTCTTC
.	TRBV2	TRBJ1-5	.	CASSRALTPNQPQHF	TGTGCCAGCAGTAGGGCCCTAACCCCCAATCAGCCCCAGCATTTT
.	TRBV6-5	TRBJ2-5	.	CASSYSLGRETQYF	TGTGCCAGCAGTTACTCCCTAGGACGAGAGACCCAGTACTTC
.	TRBV28	TRBJ2-6	.	CASSSTAGANVLTF	TGTGCCAGCAGTTCCACAGCTGGGGCCAACGTCCTGACTTTC
TRBD1	TRBV12-5	TRBJ1-1	.	CASGSPRRTGPTEAFF	TGTGCTAGTGGTTCCCCTCGAAGGACAGGGCCCACTGAAGCTTTCTTT
TRBD2	TRBV27	TRBJ2-4	.	CASRGLAESKGGKNIQYF	TGTGCCAGCAGGGGACTAGCGGAAAGTAAAGGAGGCAAAAACATTCAGTACTTC
.	TRBV15	TRBJ2-2	few	CATSPVGAGELFF	TGTGCCACCAGCCCGGTGGGGGCCGGGGAGCTGTTTTTT
TRBD1	TRBV7-2	TRBJ2-2	.	CASSRDRTGELFF	TGTGCCAGCAGCCGGGACAGAACCGGGGAGCTGTTTTTT
.	TRBV19	TRBJ1-4	.	CASSIVGATNEKLFF	TGTGCCAGTAGTATAGTGGGGGCAACTAATGAAAAACTGTTTTTT
.	TRBV28	TRBJ2-2	.	CASSFSVVTGELFF	TGTGCCAGCAGTTTTTCGGTAGTCACCGGGGAGCTGTTTTTT
TRBD1	TRBV5-1	TRBJ2-2	.	CASKTGGVAGELFF	TGCGCCAGCAAGACAGGGGGAGTTGCCGGGGAGCTGTTTTTT
TRBD2	TRBV18	TRBJ2-5	.	CASSPRLAGETQYF	TGTGCCAGCTCACCACGACTAGCTGGGGAGACCCAGTACTTC
TRBD2	TRBV19	TRBJ2-1	.	CASSITLAGYNEQFF	TGTGCCAGTAGTATTACCCTAGCGGGGTACAATGAGCAGTTCTTC
.	TRBV14	TRBJ1-3	.	CASSLPGKMGNTIYF	TGTGCCAGCAGCCTCCCCGGTAAGATGGGAAACACCATATATTTT
.	TRBV2	TRBJ2-3	.	CASNVLTSTDTQYF	TGTGCCAGCAATGTACTGACTAGCACAGATACGCAGTATTTT
.	TRBV10-3	TRBJ2-1	.	CAISQTDNEQFF	TGTGCCATCAGCCAAACTGACAATGAGCAGTTCTTC
.	TRBV7-9	TRBJ1-2	.	CASSPDSLVYGYTF	TGTGCCAGCAGCCCGGACAGTTTAGTTTATGGCTACACCTTC
TRBD1	TRBV29-1	TRBJ2-3	.	CSVSGTVTDTQYF	TGCAGCGTGTCCGGGACAGTCACAGATACGCAGTATTTT
TRBD2	TRBV10-1	TRBJ2-1	.	CASSSLLAGGLNEQFF	TGCGCCAGCAGTAGTCTACTAGCGGGAGGGTTAAATGAGCAGTTCTTC
TRBD1	TRBV12-5	TRBJ1-1	.	CASGLGTGNTEAFF	TGTGCTAGTGGTTTGGGGACAGGGAACACTGAAGCTTTCTTT
.	TRBV5-1	TRBJ2-5	.	CASMGGQIQETQYF	TGCGCCAGCATGGGGGGACAGATCCAAGAGACCCAGTACTTC
.	TRBV6-1	TRBJ1-2	few	CASTDTYGGYTF	TGTGCCAGCACTGACACCTACGGTGGCTACACCTTC
.	TRBV10-2	TRBJ2-7	.	CASSESGYRQGEQYF	TGCGCCAGCAGTGAGTCAGGTTACAGGCAAGGCGAGCAGTACTTC
TRBD2	TRBV7-9	TRBJ2-1	.	CASSSTASGRYNEQFF	TGTGCCAGCAGCTCTACCGCTAGCGGGAGATACAATGAGCAGTTCTTC
.	TRBV30	TRBJ1-4	.	CAWSDDEKLFF	TGTGCCTGGAGTGACGATGAAAAACTGTTTTTT
TRBD2	TRBV28	TRBJ2-7	.	CASSLGLVGEQYF	TGTGCCAGCAGTCTGGGACTAGTAGGTGAGCAGTACTTC
TRBD2	TRBV28	TRBJ2-1	.	CASRPTSGRREEQFF	TGTGCCAGCAGACCTACTAGCGGTCGACGGGAGGAGCAGTTCTTC
TRBD1	TRBV5-6	TRBJ2-7	.	CASSLDRGTSYEQYF	TGTGCCAGCAGCTTGGACAGGGGAACGTCCTACGAGCAGTACTTC
.	TRBV30	TRBJ2-3	.	CAWSVRRGPRTDTQYF	TGTGCCTGGAGTGTAAGGCGGGGGCCGCGCACAGATACGCAGTATTTT
TRBD1	TRBV7-9	TRBJ1-1	once	CASSSYRGTGNTEAFF	TGTGCCAGCAGCTCATATAGGGGGACAGGGAACACTGAAGCTTTCTTT
TRBD2	TRBV19	TRBJ2-1	.	CASSPELAGSRMNEQFF	TGTGCCAGTAGCCCCGAATTAGCGGGTTCCCGAATGAATGAGCAGTTCTTC
.	TRBV10-1	TRBJ2-7	few	CASSESSIYEQYF	TGCGCCAGCAGTGAGTCTAGCATCTACGAGCAGTACTTC
.	TRBV29-1	TRBJ2-5	.	CSVVGPGLQQETQYF	TGCAGCGTGGTTGGCCCGGGTTTGCAACAAGAGACCCAGTACTTC
.	TRBV7-8	TRBJ1-5	.	CASSQRRAQPQHF	TGTGCCAGCAGCCAGCGGAGGGCTCAGCCCCAGCATTTT
TRBD1	TRBV7-3	TRBJ2-5	.	CASSPTGEETQYF	TGTGCCAGCAGCCCCACAGGGGAAGAGACCCAGTACTTC
.	TRBV13	TRBJ1-1	.	CASSLEAHTEAFF	TGTGCCAGCAGCTTAGAGGCTCACACTGAAGCTTTCTTT
TRBD2	TRBV5-1	TRBJ2-1	.	CASSRGLAGSYNEQFF	TGCGCCAGCAGCCGGGGGCTAGCGGGCAGCTACAATGAGCAGTTCTTC
.	TRBV29-1	TRBJ1-2	.	CSVDEGRNYGYTF	TGCAGCGTTGATGAAGGGAGAAACTATGGCTACACCTTC
.	TRBV30	TRBJ2-6	.	CAWSSGANVLTF	TGTGCCTGGAGTTCTGGGGCCAACGTCCTGACTTTC